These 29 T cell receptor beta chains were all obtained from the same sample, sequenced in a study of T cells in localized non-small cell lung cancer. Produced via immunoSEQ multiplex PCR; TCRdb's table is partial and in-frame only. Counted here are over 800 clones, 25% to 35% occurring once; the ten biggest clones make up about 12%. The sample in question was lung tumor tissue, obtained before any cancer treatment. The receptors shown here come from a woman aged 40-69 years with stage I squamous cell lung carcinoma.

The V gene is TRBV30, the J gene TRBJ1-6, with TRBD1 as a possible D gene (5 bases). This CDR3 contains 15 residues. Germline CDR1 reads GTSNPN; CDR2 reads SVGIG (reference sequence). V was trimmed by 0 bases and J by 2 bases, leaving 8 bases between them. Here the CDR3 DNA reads TGTGCCTGGAGTGTACGGGACCCCTATAATTCACCCCTCCACTTT. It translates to CAWSVRDPYNSPLHF.

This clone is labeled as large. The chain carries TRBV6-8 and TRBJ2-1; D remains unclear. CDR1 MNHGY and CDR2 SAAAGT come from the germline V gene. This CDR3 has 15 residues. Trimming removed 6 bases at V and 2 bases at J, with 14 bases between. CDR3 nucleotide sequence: TGTGCCAGCAGCCACCAGGCCTGGCCCTACAATGAGCAGTTCTTC. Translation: CASSHQAWPYNEQFF.

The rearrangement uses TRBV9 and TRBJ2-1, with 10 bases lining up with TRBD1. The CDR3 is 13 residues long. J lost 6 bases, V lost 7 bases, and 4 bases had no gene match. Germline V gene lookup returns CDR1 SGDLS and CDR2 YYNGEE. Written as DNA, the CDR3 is TGTGCCAGCTCGGGACAGGGGATCAATGAGCAGTTCTTC. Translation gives CASSGQGINEQFF.

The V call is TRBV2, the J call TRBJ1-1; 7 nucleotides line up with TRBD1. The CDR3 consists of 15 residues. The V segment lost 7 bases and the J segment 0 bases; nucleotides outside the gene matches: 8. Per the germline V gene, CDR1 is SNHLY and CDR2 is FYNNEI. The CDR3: CASTEEGAMNTEAFF. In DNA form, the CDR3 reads TGTGCCAGCACCGAAGAGGGGGCTATGAACACTGAAGCTTTCTTT.

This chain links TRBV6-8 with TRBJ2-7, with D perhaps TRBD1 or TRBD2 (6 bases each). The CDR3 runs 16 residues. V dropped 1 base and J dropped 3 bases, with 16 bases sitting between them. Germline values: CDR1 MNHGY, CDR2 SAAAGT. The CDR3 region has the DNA TGTGCCAGCAGTTACTACTTCCGGGGGCAGGGCTACGAGCAGTACTTC. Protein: CASSYYFRGQGYEQYF.

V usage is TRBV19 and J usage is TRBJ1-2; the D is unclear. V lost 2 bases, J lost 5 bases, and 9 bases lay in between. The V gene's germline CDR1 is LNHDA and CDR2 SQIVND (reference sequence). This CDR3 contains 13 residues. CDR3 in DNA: TGTGCCAGTAGTATAAAGGGTAGATATGGCTACACCTTC. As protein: CASSIKGRYGYTF.

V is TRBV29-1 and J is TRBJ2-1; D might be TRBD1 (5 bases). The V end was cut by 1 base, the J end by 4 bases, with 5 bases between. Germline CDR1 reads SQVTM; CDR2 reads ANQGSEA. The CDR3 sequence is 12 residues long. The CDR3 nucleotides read TGCAGCGTTGAAGGACAGTACAATGAGCAGTTCTTC. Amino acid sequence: CSVEGQYNEQFF.

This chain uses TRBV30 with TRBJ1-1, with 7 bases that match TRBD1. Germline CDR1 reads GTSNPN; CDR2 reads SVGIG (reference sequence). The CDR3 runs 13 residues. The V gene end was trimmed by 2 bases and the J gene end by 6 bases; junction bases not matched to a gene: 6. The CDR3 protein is CAWSPGGRPEAFF. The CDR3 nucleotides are TGTGCCTGGAGTCCAGGGGGACGCCCTGAAGCTTTCTTT.

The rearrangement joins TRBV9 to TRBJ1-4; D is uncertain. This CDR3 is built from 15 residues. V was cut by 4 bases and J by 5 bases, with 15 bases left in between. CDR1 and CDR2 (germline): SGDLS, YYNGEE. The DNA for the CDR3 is TGTGCCAGCAGCCCCAGCGGTCAACTAAATGAAAAACTGTTTTTT. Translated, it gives CASSPSGQLNEKLFF.

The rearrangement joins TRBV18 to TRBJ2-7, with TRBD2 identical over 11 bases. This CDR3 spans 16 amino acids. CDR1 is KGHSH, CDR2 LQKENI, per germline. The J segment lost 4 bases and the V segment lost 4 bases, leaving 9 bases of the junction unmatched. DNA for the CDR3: TGTGCCAGCTCACGGCAATTAGCGGGGGGGGTGTACGAGCAGTACTTC. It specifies CASSRQLAGGVYEQYF.

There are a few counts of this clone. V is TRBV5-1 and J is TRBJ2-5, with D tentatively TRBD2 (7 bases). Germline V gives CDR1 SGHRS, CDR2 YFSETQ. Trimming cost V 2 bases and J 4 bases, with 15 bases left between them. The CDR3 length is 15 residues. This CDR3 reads CASSFEGGPGETQYF. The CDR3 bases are TGCGCCAGCAGCTTCGAGGGGGGGCCCGGAGAGACCCAGTACTTC. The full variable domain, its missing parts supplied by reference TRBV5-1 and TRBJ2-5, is KAGVTQTPRYLIKTRGQQVTLSCSPISGHRSVSWYQQTPGQGLQFLFEYFSETQRNKGNFPGRFSGRQFSNSRSEMNVSTLELGDSALYLCASSFEGGPGETQYFGPGTRLLVL.

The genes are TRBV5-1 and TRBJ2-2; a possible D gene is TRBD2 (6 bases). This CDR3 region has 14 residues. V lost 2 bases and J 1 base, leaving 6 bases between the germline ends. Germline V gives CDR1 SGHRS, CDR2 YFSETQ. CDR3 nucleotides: TGCGCCAGCAGCTTAGCGGGGAACACCGGGGAGCTGTTTTTT. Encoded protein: CASSLAGNTGELFF. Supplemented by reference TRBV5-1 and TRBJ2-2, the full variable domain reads KAGVTQTPRYLIKTRGQQVTLSCSPISGHRSVSWYQQTPGQGLQFLFEYFSETQRNKGNFPGRFSGRQFSNSRSEMNVSTLELGDSALYLCASSLAGNTGELFFGEGSRLTVL.

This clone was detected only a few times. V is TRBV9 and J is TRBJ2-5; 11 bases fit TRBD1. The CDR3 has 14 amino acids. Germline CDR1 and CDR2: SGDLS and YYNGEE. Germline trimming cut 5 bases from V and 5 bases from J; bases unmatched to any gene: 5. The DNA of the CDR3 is TGTGCCAGCAGGAAGAGGGACAGGGGGGAGACCCAGTACTTC. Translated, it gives CASRKRDRGETQYF.

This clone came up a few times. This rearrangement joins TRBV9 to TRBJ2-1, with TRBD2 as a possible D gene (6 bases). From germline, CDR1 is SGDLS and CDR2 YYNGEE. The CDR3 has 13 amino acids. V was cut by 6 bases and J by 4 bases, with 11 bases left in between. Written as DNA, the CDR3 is TGTGCCAGCATGGGACTTTCGTACAATGAGCAGTTCTTC. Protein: CASMGLSYNEQFF. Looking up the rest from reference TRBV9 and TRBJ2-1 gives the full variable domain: DSGVTQTPKHLITATGQRVTLRCSPRSGDLSVYWYQQSLDQGLQFLIQYYNGEERAKGNILERFSAQQFPDLHSELNLSSLELGDSALYFCASMGLSYNEQFFGPGTRLTVL.

CDR3 DNA: TGTGCCAGCAGCTTGTTTGGGTCGGACTATGGCTACACCTTC. Its translation is CASSLFGSDYGYTF. V usage is TRBV11-3 and J usage is TRBJ1-2; unclear D gene. Trimming took 3 bases from V and 3 from J, leaving 11 bases between them. Germline V gene data show CDR1 as SGHNT and CDR2 as YENEEA. There are 14 residues in the CDR3.

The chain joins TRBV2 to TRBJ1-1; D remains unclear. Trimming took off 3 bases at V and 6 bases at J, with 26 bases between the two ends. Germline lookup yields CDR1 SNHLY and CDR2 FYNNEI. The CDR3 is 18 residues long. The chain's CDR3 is CASSELGAGGWVNPEAFF. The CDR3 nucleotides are TGTGCCAGCAGTGAGCTTGGCGCAGGTGGCTGGGTAAACCCTGAAGCTTTCTTT. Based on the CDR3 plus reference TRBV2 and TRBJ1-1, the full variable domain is EPEVTQTPSHQVTQMGQEVILRCVPISNHLYFYWYRQILGQKVEFLVSFYNNEISEKSEIFDDQFSVERPDGSNFTLKIRSTKLEDSAMYFCASSELGAGGWVNPEAFFGQGTRLTVV.

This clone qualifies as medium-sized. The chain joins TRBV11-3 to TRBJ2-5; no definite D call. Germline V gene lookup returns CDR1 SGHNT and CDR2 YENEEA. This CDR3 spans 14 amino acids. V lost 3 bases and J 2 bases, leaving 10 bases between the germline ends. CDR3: CASSLNAGQETQYF. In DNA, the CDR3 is TGTGCCAGCAGCTTGAACGCAGGTCAAGAGACCCAGTACTTC. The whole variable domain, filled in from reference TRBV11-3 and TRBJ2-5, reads EAGVVQSPRYKIIEKKQPVAFWCNPISGHNTLYWYLQNLGQGPELLIRYENEEAVDDSQLPKDRFSAERLKGVDSTLKIQPAELGDSAVYLCASSLNAGQETQYFGPGTRLLVL.

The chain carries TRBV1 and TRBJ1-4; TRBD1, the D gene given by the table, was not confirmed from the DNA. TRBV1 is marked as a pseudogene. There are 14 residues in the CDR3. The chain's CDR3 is CASSRGEQDEKLFF. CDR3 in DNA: TGCGCCAGCTCAAGGGGTGAACAGGATGAAAAACTGTTTTTT.

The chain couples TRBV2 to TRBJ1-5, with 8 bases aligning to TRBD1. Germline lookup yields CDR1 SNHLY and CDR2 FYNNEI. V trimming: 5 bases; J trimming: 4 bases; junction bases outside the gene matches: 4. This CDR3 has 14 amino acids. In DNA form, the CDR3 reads TGTGCCAGCAGTCCAAGGACAGGGAATCAGCCCCAGCATTTT. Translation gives CASSPRTGNQPQHF.

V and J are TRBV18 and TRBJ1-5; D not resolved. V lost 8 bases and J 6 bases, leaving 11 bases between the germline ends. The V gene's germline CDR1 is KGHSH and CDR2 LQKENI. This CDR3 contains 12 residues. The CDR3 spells CASHSWGQPQHF. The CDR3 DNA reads TGTGCCAGCCACTCGTGGGGTCAGCCCCAGCATTTT.

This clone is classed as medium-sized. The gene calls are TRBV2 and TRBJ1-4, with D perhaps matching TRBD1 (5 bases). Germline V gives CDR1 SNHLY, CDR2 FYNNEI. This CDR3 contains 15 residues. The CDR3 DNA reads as TGTGCTTCAGGCGGGGGAACTGCAACTAATGAAAAACTGTTTTTT. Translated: CASGGGTATNEKLFF.

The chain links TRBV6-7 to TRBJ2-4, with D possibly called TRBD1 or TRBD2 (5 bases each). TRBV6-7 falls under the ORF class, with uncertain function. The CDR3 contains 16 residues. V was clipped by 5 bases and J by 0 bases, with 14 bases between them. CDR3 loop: CASSELGVLAKNIQYF. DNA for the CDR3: TGTGCCAGCAGTGAATTGGGGGTTCTAGCCAAAAACATTCAGTACTTC.

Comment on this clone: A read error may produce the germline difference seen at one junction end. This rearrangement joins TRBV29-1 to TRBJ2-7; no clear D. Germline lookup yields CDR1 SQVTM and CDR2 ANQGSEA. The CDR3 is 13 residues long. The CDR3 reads CSVEGGTVYKQYF. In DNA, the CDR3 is TGCAGCGTTGAAGGAGGAACGGTCTACAAGCAGTACTTC.

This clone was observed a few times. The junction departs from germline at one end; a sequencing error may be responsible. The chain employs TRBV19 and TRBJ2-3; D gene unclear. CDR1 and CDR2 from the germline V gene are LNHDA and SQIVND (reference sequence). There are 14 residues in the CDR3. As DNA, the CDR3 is TGTGCCAGTAGTCTAGAGGTCGGCACAGATACGCAGTATTTT. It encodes CASSLEVGTDTQYF.

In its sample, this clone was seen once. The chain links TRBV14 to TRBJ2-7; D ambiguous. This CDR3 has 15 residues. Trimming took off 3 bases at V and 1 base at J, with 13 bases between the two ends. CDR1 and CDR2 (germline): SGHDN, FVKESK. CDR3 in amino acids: CASSQVTGSSYEQYF. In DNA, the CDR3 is TGTGCCAGCAGCCAGGTAACCGGGTCTTCCTACGAGCAGTACTTC.

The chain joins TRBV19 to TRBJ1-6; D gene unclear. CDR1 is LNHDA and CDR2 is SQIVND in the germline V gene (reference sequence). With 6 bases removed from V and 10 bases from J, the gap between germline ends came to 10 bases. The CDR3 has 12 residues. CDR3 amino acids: CASSTYPSPLHF. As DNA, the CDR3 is TGTGCCAGTAGCACCTATCCGTCACCCCTCCACTTT.

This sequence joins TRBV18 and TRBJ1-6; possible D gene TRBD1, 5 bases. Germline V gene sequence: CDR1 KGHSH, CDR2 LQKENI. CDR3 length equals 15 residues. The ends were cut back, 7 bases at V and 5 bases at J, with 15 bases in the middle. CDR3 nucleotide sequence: TGTGCCAGCTTACCTACGGGGCAAAATAATTCACCCCTCCACTTT. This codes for CASLPTGQNNSPLHF.

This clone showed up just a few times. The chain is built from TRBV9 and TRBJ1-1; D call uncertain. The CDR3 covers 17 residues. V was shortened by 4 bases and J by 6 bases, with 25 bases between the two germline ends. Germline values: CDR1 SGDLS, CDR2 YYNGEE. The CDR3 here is CASSSAPGLIFWAEAFF. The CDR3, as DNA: TGTGCCAGCAGCTCAGCCCCCGGACTGATCTTTTGGGCTGAAGCTTTCTTT.

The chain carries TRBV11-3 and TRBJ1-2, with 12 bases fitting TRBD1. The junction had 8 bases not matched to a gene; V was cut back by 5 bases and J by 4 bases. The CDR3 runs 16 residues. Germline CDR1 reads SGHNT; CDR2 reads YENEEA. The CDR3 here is CASSEGDRGLLYGYTF. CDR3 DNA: TGTGCCAGCAGCGAAGGGGACAGGGGGCTTCTCTATGGCTACACCTTC.